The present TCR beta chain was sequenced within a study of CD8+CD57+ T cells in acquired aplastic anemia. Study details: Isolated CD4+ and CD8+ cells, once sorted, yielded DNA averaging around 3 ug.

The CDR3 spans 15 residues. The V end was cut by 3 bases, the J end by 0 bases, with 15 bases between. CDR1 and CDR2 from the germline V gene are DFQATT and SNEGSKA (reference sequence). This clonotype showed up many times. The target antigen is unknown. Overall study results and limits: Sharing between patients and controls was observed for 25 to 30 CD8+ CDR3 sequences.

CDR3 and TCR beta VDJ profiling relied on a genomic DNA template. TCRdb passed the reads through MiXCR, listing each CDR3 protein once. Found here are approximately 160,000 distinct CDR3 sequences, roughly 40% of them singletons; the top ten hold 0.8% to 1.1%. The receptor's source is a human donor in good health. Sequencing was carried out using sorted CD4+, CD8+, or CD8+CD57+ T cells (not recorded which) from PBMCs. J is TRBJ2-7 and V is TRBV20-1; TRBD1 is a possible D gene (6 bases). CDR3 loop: CSASTPGHSSYEQYF. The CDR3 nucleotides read TGCAGTGCTAGTACCCCGGGACACAGCTCCTACGAGCAGTACTTC.